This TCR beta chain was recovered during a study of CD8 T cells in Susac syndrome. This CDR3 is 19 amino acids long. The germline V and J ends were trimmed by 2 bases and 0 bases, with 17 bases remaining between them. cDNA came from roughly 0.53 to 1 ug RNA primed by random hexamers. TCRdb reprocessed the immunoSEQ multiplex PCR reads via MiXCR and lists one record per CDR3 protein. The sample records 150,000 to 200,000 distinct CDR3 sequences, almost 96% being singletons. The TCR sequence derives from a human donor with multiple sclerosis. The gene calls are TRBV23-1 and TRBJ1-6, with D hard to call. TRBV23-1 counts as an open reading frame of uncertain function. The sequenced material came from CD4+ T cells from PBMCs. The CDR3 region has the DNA TGCGCCAGCAGTCAACCAAACGGGGTACTGAGCTCCTATAATTCACCCCTCCACTTT. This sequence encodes CASSQPNGVLSSYNSPLHF.